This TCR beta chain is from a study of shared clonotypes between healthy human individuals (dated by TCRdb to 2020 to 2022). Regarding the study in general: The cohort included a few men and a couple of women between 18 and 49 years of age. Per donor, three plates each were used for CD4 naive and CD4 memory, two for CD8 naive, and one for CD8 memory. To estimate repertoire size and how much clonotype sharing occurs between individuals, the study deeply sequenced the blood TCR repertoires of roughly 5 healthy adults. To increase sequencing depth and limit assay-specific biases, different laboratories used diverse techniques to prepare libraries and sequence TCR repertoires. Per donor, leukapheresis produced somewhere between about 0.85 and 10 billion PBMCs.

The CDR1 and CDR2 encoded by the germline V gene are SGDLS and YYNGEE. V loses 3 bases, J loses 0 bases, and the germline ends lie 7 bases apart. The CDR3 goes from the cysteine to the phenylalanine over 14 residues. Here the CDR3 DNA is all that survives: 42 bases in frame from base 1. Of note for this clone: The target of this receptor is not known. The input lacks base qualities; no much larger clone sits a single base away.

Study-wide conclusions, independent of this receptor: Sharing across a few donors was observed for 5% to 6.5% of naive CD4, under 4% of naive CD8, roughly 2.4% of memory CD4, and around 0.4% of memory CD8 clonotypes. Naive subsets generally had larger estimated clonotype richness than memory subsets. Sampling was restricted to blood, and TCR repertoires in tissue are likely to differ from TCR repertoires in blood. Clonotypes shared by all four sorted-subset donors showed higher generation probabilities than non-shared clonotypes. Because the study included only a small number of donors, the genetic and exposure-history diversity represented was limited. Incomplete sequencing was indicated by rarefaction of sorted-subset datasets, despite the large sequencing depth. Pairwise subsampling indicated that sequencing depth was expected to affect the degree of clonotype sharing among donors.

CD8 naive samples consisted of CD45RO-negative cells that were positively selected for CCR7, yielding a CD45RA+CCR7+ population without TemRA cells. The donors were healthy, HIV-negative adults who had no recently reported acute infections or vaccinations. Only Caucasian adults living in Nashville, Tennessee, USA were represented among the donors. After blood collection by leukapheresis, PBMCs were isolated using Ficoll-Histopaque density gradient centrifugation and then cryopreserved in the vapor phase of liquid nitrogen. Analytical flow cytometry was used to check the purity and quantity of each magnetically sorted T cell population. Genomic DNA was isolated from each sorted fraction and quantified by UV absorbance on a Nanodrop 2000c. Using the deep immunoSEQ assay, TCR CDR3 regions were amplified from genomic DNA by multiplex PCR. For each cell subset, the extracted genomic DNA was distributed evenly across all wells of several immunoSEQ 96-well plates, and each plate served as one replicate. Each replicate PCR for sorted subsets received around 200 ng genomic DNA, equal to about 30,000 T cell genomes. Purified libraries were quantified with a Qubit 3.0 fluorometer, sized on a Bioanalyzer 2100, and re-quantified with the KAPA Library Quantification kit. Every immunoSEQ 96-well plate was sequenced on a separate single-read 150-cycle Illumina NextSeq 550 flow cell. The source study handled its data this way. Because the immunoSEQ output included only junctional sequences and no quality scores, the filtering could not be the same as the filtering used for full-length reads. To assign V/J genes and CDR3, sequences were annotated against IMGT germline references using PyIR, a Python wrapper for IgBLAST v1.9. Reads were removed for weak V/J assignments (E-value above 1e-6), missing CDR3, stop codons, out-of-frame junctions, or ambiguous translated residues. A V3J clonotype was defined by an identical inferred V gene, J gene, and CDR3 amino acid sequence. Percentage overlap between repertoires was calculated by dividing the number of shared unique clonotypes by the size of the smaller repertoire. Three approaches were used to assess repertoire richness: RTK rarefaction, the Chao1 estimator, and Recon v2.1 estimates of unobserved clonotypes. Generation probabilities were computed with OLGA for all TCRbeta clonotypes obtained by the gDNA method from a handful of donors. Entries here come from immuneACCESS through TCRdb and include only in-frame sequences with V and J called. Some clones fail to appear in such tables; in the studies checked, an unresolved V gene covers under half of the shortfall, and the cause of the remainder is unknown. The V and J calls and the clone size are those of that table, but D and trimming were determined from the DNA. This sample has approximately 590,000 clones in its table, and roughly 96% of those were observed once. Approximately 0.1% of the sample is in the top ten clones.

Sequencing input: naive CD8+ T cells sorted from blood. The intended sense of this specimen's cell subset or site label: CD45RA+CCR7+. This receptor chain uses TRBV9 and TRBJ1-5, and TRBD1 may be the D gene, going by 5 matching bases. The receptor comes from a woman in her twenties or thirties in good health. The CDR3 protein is CASSADSSNQPQHF. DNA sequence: TGTGCCAGCAGCGCCGACAGTAGCAATCAGCCCCAGCATTTT.